The T cell receptor (beta chain) described here comes from a study of blood T cells in healthy people across ages. Study results and limitations: Diversity of TCR beta correlated strongly with naive T cell percentage. Both higher diversity and more naive CD4+ cells marked long-lived donors when set against aged donors.

The V end lost 4 bases, the J end lost 0 bases, and 19 bases lay between the germline ends. The CDR3 extends over 16 amino acids. Germline CDR1 is DFQATT and CDR2 is SNEGSKA (reference sequence). Primed by a sample-barcoded 5' primer and a J-beta primer mix, a second PCR proceeded for 7 to 11 cycles. TCRdb ran MiXCR on the 5' RACE reads and lists one entry per CDR3 protein. This table holds 780,000 or so distinct CDR3 sequences, 25% found once. Remarks on this clonotype: Its antigen is not known.

These records were also assigned to another study, of T cells of mothers and their children.

The TCR was taken from a boy younger than 18 in good health. Sequences were obtained from blood. The rearrangement links TRBV20-1 to TRBJ2-7; a weak D match, TRBD2 (5 bases). The CDR3 loop reads CSANSPGAEASYEQYF. CDR3 bases: TGCAGTGCTAATAGCCCGGGCGCGGAGGCCTCCTACGAGCAGTACTTC.